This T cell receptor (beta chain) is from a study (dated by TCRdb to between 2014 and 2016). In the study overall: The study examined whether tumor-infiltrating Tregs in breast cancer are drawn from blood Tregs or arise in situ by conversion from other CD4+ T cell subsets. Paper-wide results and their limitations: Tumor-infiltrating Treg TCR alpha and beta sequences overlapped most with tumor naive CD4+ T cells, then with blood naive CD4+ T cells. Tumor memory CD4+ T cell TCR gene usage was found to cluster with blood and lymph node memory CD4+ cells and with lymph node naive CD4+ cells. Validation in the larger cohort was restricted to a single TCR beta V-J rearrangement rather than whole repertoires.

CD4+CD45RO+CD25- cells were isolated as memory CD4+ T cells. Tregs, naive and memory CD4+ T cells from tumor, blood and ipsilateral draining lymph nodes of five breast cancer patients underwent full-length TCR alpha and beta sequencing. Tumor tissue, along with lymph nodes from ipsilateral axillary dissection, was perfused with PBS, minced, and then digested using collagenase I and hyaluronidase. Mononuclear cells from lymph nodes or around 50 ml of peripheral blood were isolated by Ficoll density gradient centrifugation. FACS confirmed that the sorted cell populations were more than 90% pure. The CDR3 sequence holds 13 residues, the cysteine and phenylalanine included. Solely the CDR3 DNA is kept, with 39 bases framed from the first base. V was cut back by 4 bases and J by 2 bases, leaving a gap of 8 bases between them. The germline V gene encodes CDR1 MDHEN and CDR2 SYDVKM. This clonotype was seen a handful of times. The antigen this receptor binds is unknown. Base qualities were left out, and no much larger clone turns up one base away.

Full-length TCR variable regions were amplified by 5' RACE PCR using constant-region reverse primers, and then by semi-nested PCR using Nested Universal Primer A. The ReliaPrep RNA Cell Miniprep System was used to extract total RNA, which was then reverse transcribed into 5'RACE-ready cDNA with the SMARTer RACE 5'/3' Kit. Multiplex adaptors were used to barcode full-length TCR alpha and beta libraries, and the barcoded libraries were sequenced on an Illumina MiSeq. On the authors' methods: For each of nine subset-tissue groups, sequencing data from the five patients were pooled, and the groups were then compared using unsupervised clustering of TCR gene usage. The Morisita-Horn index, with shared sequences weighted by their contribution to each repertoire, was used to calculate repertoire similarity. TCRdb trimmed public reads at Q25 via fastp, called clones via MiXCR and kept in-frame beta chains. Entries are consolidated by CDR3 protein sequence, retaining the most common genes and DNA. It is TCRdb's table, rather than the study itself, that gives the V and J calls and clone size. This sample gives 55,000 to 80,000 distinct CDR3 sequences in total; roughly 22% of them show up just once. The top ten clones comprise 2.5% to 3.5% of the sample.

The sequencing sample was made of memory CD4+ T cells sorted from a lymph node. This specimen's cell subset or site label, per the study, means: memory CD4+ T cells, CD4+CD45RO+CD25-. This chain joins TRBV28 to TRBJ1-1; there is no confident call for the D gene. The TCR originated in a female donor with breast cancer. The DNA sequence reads TGTGCCAGCAGTTACCGGGCCAACACTGAAGCTTTCTTT. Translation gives CASSYRANTEAFF.